This T cell receptor beta chain is drawn from a study of T cell responses to AZD1222 COVID-19 vaccine. Overall study context: Both about-4-week and about-12-week second-dose recipients were combined. Study-level findings and limits: Close to half of spike-specific TCRs reportedly recognize unmutated variant regions. Spike-specific TCR repertoires showed rising breadth and depth after two AZD1222 doses. Donors, mostly white British, included more females; clonal diversity was possibly underestimated.

TCRdb's copy holds only in-frame clones and misses some; the assay was immunoSEQ multiplex PCR. The sample lists approximately 120,000 clones; 70% to 90% were seen once. This CDR3 contains 16 residues. The V gene's germline CDR1 is SGDLS and CDR2 YYNGEE. Losses at the gene ends were 3 bases for V and 5 bases for J; bases not matched to a gene: 9. As concerns this clone: Its specificity is unknown.

This TCR was recovered from an adult in good health. The chain combines TRBV9 with TRBJ2-7, with 12 bases aligning to TRBD1. Source: peripheral blood, taken on day 0 of AZD1222 vaccination. DNA for the CDR3: TGTGCCAGCAGCGCGTGGGGAGGGACAGGGGGCGACGAGCAGTACTTC. This sequence encodes CASSAWGGTGGDEQYF.